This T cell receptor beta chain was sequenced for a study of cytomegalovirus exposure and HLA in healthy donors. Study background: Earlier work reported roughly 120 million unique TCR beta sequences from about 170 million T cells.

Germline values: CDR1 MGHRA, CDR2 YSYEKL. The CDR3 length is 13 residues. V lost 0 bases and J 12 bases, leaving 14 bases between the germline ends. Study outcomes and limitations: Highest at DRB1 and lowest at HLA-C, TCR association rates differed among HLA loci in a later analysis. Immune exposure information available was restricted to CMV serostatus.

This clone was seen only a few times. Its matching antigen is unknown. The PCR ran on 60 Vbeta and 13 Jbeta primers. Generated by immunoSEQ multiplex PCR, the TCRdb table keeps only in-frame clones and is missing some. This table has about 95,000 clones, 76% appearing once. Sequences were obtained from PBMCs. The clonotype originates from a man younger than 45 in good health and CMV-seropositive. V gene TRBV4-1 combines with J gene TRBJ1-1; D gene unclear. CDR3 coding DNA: TGCGCCAGCAGCCAAGATCAAGTGCCGGGGTCTTTCTTT. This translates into CASSQDQVPGSFF.